The clone carrying this T cell receptor (beta chain) is judged medium-sized. V lost 5 bases, J lost 7 bases, and 9 bases stayed unmatched. CDR1 is SGHNT, CDR2 YENEEA, per germline. CDR3 length: 15 amino acids. The data originate from a study of sequential checkpoint blockade in melanoma. The data were produced by immunoSEQ multiplex PCR, yet TCRdb's version contains in-frame clones alone and is incomplete. The sample yields 10,000 or so clones, more than 20% seen once. The sample's treatment: randomized to nivolumab then ipilimumab (arm A) or the reverse (arm B). The sequencing here drew on tumor tissue (inferred from file names), taken from a patient given nivolumab and ipilimumab in sequence. This receptor was obtained from a human donor with melanoma. The chain couples TRBV11-3 to TRBJ1-4, with 8 positions matching TRBD1. The CDR3 nucleotides are TGTGCCAGCAGCGTATCAGGGGGCAAGGGTGAAAAACTGTTTTTT. It is translated as CASSVSGGKGEKLFF.